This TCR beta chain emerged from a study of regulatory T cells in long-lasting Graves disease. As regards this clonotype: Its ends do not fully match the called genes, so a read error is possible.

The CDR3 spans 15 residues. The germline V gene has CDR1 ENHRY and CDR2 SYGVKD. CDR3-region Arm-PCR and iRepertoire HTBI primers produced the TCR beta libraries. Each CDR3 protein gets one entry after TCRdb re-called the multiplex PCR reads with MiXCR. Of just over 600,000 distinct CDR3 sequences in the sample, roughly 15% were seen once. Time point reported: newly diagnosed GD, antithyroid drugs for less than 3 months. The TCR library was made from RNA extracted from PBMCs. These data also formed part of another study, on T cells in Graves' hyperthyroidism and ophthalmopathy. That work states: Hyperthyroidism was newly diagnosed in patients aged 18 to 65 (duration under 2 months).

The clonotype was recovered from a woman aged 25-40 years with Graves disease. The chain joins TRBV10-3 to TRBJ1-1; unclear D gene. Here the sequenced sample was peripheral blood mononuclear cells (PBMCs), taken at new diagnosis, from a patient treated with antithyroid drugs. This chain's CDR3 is CAIREFVSGNTEAFF. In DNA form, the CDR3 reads TGTGCCATCAGGGAGTTTGTCAGCGGGAACACTGAAGCTTTCTTT.